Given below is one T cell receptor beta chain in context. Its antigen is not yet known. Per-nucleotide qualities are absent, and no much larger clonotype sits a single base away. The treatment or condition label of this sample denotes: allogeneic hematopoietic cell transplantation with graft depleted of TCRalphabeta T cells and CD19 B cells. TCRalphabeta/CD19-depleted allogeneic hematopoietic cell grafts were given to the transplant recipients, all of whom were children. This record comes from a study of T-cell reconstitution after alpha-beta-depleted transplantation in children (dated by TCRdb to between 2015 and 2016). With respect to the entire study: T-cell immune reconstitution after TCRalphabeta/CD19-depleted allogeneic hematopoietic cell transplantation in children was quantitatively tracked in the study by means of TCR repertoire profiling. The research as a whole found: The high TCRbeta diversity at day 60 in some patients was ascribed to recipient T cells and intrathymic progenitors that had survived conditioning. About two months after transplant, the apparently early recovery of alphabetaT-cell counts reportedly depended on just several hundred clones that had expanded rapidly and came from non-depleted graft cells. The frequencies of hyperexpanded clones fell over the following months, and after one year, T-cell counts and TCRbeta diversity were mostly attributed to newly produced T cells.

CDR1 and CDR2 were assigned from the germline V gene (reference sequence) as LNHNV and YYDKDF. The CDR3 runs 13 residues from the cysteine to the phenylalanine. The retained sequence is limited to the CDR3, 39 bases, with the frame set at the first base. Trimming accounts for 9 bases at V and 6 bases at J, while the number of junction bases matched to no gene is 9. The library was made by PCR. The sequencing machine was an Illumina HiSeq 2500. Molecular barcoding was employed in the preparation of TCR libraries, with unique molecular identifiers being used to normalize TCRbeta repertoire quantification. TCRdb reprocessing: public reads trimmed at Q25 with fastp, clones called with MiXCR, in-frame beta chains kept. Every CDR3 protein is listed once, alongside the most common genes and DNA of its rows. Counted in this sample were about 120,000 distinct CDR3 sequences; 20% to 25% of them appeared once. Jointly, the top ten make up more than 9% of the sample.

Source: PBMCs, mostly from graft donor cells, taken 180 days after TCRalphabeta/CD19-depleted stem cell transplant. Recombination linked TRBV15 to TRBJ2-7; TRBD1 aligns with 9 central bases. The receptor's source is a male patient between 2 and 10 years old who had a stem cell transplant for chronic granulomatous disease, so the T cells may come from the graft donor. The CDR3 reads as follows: CATRNLDRGEQYF. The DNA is TGTGCCACACGAAATTTGGACAGGGGCGAGCAGTACTTC.